This is a list of T cell receptor beta chains from one sample in a study of Ad26.COV2.S vaccination and SARS-CoV-2 variants. The assay was immunoSEQ multiplex PCR, and TCRdb's table has in-frame clones only and misses some. The repertoire holds some 390,000 clones, with about 88% as singletons. The sample in question was peripheral blood, obtained in a trial of Ad26.COV2.S vaccine versus placebo. These receptors came from a person between 18 and 60 years old who received the Ad26.COV2.S COVID-19 vaccine or a placebo. The CDR3 runs from the conserved cysteine through the conserved F or W. Clone size is given for some rows only: seen once, a few or many times, or a class if the clone is expanded.

- | TRBJ2-5 | TRBV11-2 | CASSLWGGVAGERETQYF
- | TRBJ1-2 | TRBV11-2 | CASSFAQGNGYTF
- | TRBJ2-1 | TRBV28 | CASRTGVNEQFF
- | TRBJ2-1 | TRBV6-2/TRBV6-3 | CASSYEKREGRNEQFF
- | TRBJ2-3 | TRBV11-3 | CASTPGEDTQYF
- | TRBJ1-3 | TRBV12-5 | CASGLGQVGNTIYF
- | TRBJ2-1 | TRBV11-3 | CASSLGRESREQFF
- | TRBJ2-7 | TRBV10-2 | CASSFTRDSYEQYF
- | TRBJ2-3 | TRBV5-6 | CASSLAVGVVSPGATQYF
- | TRBJ2-3 | TRBV4-3 | CASSQDYASGSSSTDTQYF
- | TRBJ2-1 | TRBV15 | CATSRFAGRASNEQFF
- | TRBJ2-5 | TRBV27 | CASSGTGLETQYF
- | TRBJ1-5 | TRBV28 | CATARAGSNQPQHF
- | TRBJ2-5 | TRBV6-5 | CASSPWEMETQYF
- | TRBJ1-2 | TRBV25-1 | CASSESGTPGYGYTF
- | TRBJ2-3 | TRBV11-2 | CASSLDLGPTDTQYF
- | TRBJ1-6 | TRBV30 | CAWSDNNSPLHF
- | TRBJ2-4 | TRBV18 | CASSPRDSIAKNIQYF
once | TRBJ1-5 | TRBV23-1 | CAAAGTGCNQPQHF
- | TRBJ2-3 | TRBV28 | CASSFSGQGFTDTQYF
- | TRBJ2-2 | TRBV7-6 | CASSRTGERGELFF
- | TRBJ2-1 | TRBV9 | CASSVEGQVVNEQFF
- | TRBJ2-1 | TRBV19 | CASSPISGTLYNEQFF
- | TRBJ1-2 | TRBV7-9 | CASSTLADGSAGYTF
- | TRBJ2-1 | TRBV11-2 | CASSLGTSGLTRNEQFF
- | TRBJ1-4 | TRBV9 | CASSVRGGDEKLFF
- | TRBJ1-3 | TRBV30 | CAWSSYSGNTIYF
- | TRBJ1-4 | TRBV18 | CASSPPMVQGARKLFF
- | TRBJ2-5 | TRBV30 | CAWSMGLAGVGQETQYF
- | TRBJ2-1 | TRBV24-1 | CATSDWEGPQQFF